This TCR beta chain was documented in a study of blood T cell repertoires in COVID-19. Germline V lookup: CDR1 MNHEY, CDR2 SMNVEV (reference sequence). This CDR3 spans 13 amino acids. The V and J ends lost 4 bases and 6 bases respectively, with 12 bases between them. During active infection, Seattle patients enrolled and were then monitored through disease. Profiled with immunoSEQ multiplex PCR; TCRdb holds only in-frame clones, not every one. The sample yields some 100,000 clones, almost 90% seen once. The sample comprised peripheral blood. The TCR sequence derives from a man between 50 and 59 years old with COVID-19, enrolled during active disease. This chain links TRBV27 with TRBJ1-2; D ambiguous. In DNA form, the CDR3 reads TGTGCCAGCAGTTCTGGAGGAGTCCATGGCTACACCTTC. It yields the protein CASSSGGVHGYTF.